These 16 T cell receptor beta chains share one sample of origin, sequenced in a study of blood T cell repertoires in COVID-19. Method: immunoSEQ multiplex PCR; TCRdb's copy keeps in-frame clones and lacks some. The sample contains roughly 100,000 clones, about 85% of which appear only once. Source material: peripheral blood. The receptors here all came from a man aged 50 to 59 with active COVID-19.

This CDR3 is CASSYRSRGQDIQYF. In DNA, the CDR3 is TGTGCCAGCAGCTACAGATCCAGGGGTCAGGACATTCAGTACTTC. The chain recombines TRBV11-1 with TRBJ2-4; possibly TRBD1 for D (6 bases). V lost 4 bases to trimming and J lost 8 bases, with 18 bases between them. The CDR3 sequence is 15 residues long. The germline gives CDR1 SGHAT, CDR2 FQDESV (reference sequence).

The rearrangement joins TRBV19 to TRBJ2-4; TRBD2 might be the D (7 bases). The CDR3 runs 15 residues. Germline V CDR1 and CDR2: LNHDA, SQIVND (reference sequence). V was clipped by 4 bases and J by 2 bases, with 12 bases between them. The CDR3 region is CASSSGGATKNIQYF. DNA of the CDR3: TGTGCCAGTAGTAGTGGGGGGGCTACCAAAAACATTCAGTACTTC.

There are a few counts of this clone. The chain uses TRBV6-5 and TRBJ1-5; D is possibly TRBD1 (6 bases). With 4 bases removed from V and 0 bases from J, the gap between germline ends came to 10 bases. Germline V gene data show CDR1 as MNHEY and CDR2 as SVGAGI. The CDR3 has 15 amino acids. The CDR3 sequence: CASSSDRYSNQPQHF. CDR3 DNA sequence: TGTGCCAGCAGTTCGGACAGATATAGCAATCAGCCCCAGCATTTT.

DNA of the CDR3: TGTGCCAGCAGCAAATTTCGGACAGGTGGTGAGCAGTACTTC. Protein: CASSKFRTGGEQYF. The chain carries TRBV21-1 and TRBJ2-7; the table gives TRBD1 as D, unverified against the DNA. TRBV21-1 is tagged as a pseudogene. This CDR3 comprises 14 residues.

The chain links TRBV9 to TRBJ2-1; 10 bases are shared with TRBD1. The V gene's germline CDR1 is SGDLS and CDR2 YYNGEE. The CDR3 is 15 residues long. The V segment lost 3 bases and the J segment 4 bases; nucleotides outside the gene matches: 4. The CDR3 DNA reads as TGTGCCAGCAGCGCGGGACAGGGGAGATACAATGAGCAGTTCTTC. This encodes CASSAGQGRYNEQFF.

This rearrangement joins TRBV12-3 or TRBV12-4 to TRBJ1-6; the D is unclear. CDR3 length: 12 amino acids. V gave up 7 bases and J gave up 9 bases, with 10 bases separating them. The CDR3 loop reads CASTFEGSPLHF. DNA for the CDR3: TGTGCCAGCACCTTCGAGGGTTCACCCCTCCACTTT.

To note about this clone: The same CDR3 also results from other DNA sequences found in this sample. The chain employs TRBV4-3 and TRBJ1-2; D not certain. Per germline, CDR1 LGHNA and CDR2 YSLEER. V dropped 0 bases and J dropped 4 bases, with 9 bases sitting between them. The CDR3 sequence is 14 residues long. CDR3 amino acids: CASSQDLHSYGYTF. The CDR3 DNA sequence: TGCGCCAGCAGCCAAGACCTTCACAGCTATGGCTACACCTTC.

This clone was seen only once. The chain is built from TRBV9 and TRBJ2-1, with 8 bases that match TRBD2. Germline V gives CDR1 SGDLS, CDR2 YYNGEE. The CDR3 loop spans 15 amino acids. The ends lost 0 bases at V and 3 bases at J; junction bases unmatched: 2. This chain's CDR3 is CASSVAGGDYNEQFF. In DNA form, the CDR3 reads TGTGCCAGCAGCGTAGCGGGGGGGGACTACAATGAGCAGTTCTTC.

The rearrangement uses TRBV6-2 or TRBV6-3 and TRBJ1-2, with D perhaps TRBD1 (6 bases). The CDR3 runs 11 residues. V was pared by 4 bases and J by 14 bases, with 14 bases between. The germline CDR1 and CDR2 sequences are MNHEY and SVGEGT. The CDR3 DNA reads as TGTGCCAGCAGTTTAGGGGGTCCGGGGACCTTC. Amino acid sequence: CASSLGGPGTF.

The gene calls are TRBV19 and TRBJ2-5, with TRBD2 as a possible D gene (5 bases). V was pared by 5 bases and J by 5 bases, with 12 bases between. The CDR3 contains 13 residues. CDR1 is LNHDA, CDR2 SQIVND, per germline (reference sequence). CDR3 nucleotide sequence: TGTGCCAGTAGTCCCGACCCGGGGGAGACCCAGTACTTC. Encoded protein: CASSPDPGETQYF.

The chain carries TRBV4-1 and TRBJ1-2, with 8 nucleotides matching TRBD1. With V trimmed by 3 bases and J by 7 bases, 7 bases remained unmatched. The CDR3 totals 14 residues. The germline gives CDR1 MGHRA, CDR2 YSYEKL. CDR3 amino acids: CASSQSWTGLGYTF. The CDR3 DNA is TGCGCCAGCAGCCAGTCGTGGACAGGGCTTGGCTACACCTTC.

The V and J genes are TRBV6-2 or TRBV6-3 and TRBJ2-3; D remains ambiguous. The V gene lost 5 bases and the J gene lost 6 bases, with 15 bases spanning the gap. The germline gives CDR1 MNHEY, CDR2 SVGEGT. The CDR3 totals 14 residues. The CDR3 DNA is TGTGCCAGCAGTCGCCTACATAACGGGGATACGCAGTATTTT. Its translation: CASSRLHNGDTQYF.

Comment on this clone: The identical CDR3 is also encoded by other nucleotide sequences in the sample. The chain employs TRBV5-1 and TRBJ1-4; 10 bases align to TRBD1. Germline V gives CDR1 SGHRS, CDR2 YFSETQ. Losses at the gene ends were 4 bases for V and 6 bases for J; bases not matched to a gene: 3. The CDR3 has 14 residues. The DNA for the CDR3 is TGCGCCAGCAGCCGCGGGACAGGGGATGAAAAACTGTTTTTT. It translates to CASSRGTGDEKLFF.

The rearrangement uses TRBV3-1 (or the pseudogene TRBV3-2) and TRBJ2-7; 11 bases fit TRBD2. CDR1 is LGHDT and CDR2 is YNNKEL in the germline V gene (reference sequence). This CDR3 is 14 amino acids long. V was pared by 6 bases and J by 0 bases, with 1 base of the junction left unmatched. CDR3 residues: CASRLAGDSYEQYF. CDR3 nucleotides: TGTGCCAGCAGACTAGCGGGGGACTCCTACGAGCAGTACTTC.

This chain joins TRBV5-1 and TRBJ2-1; D may be TRBD2 (5 bases). Germline V CDR1 and CDR2: SGHRS, YFSETQ. The CDR3 is made up of 14 amino acids. The V gene lost 0 bases and the J gene lost 5 bases, with 9 bases spanning the gap. This CDR3 is CASSLGSGNNEQFF. The CDR3 coding sequence is TGCGCCAGCAGCTTGGGCTCGGGGAACAATGAGCAGTTCTTC. The entire variable domain, with the rest obtained from reference TRBV5-1 and TRBJ2-1, is as follows: KAGVTQTPRYLIKTRGQQVTLSCSPISGHRSVSWYQQTPGQGLQFLFEYFSETQRNKGNFPGRFSGRQFSNSRSEMNVSTLELGDSALYLCASSLGSGNNEQFFGPGTRLTVL.

V and J are TRBV5-8 and TRBJ2-3; possible D gene TRBD1, 6 bases. V gave up 3 bases and J gave up 2 bases, with 13 bases separating them. CDR3 size: 15 residues. Germline CDR1 and CDR2: SGHTS and YDEGEE. This CDR3 reads CASSWQGRVTDTQYF. CDR3 coding DNA: TGTGCCAGCAGCTGGCAGGGGCGTGTCACAGATACGCAGTATTTT.